The 8 T cell receptor beta chains below all came from one sample that was sequenced in a study of control samples from healthy donors and cancer patients. Generated by immunoSEQ multiplex PCR, the TCRdb table keeps only in-frame clones and is missing some. The top ten hold around a fifth of the sample, which has about 100,000 clones, 85% seen once. Sequenced material: blood. Receptor source: a man between 25 and 39 years old in good health.

The V and J genes are TRBV7-2 and TRBJ1-1, with D maybe TRBD1 (5 bases). Germline V gene sequence: CDR1 SGHTA, CDR2 FQGNSA. With 5 bases removed from V and 5 bases from J, the gap between germline ends came to 18 bases. This CDR3 is built from 15 residues. The CDR3 region is CASSPNIQRGTEAFF. The DNA of the CDR3 is TGTGCCAGCAGCCCGAACATCCAAAGGGGAACTGAAGCTTTCTTT.

The chain carries TRBV10-3 and TRBJ1-6, with a tentative D call TRBD1 (5 bases). Per the germline V gene, CDR1 is ENHRY and CDR2 is SYGVKD. The CDR3 loop spans 16 amino acids. V was cut by 0 bases and J by 5 bases, with 11 bases left in between. CDR3 nucleotides: TGTGCCATCAGTGAGTCACCGGGACGGGATAATTCACCCCTCCACTTT. This encodes CAISESPGRDNSPLHF.

J is TRBJ2-5 and V is TRBV5-1, with D possibly TRBD2 on 6 matching bases. This CDR3 has 18 amino acids. The germline V and J ends were trimmed by 0 bases and 4 bases, with 22 bases remaining between them. CDR1 and CDR2 from the germline V gene are SGHRS and YFSETQ. The CDR3 here is CASSLAEWWRGGGETQYF. The CDR3 DNA is TGCGCCAGCAGCTTGGCCGAGTGGTGGAGGGGAGGAGGAGAGACCCAGTACTTC.

The chain couples TRBV5-4 to TRBJ2-4; D is unclear. Between the trimmed V and J ends, which lost 0 bases and 8 bases, there was a span of 9 bases. CDR1 SGHNT and CDR2 YYREEE come from the germline V gene (reference sequence). The CDR3 loop spans 13 amino acids. The CDR3 protein is CASSLGGLDIQYF. The CDR3 nucleotides are TGTGCCAGCAGCTTGGGTGGGTTGGACATTCAGTACTTC.

This chain joins TRBV5-5 and TRBJ2-7; 7 nucleotides line up with TRBD1. V was clipped by 4 bases and J by 3 bases; unmatched bases: 16. There are 17 residues in the CDR3. In germline, CDR1 is SGHKS, CDR2 YYEKEE (reference sequence). In DNA form, the CDR3 reads TGTGCCAGCAGCGGGACGGGGACAGACACCTACTTCTACGAGCAGTACTTC. Encoded protein: CASSGTGTDTYFYEQYF.

The chain links TRBV27 to TRBJ2-3; the D gene could be TRBD1 or TRBD2 (6 bases each). From germline, CDR1 is MNHEY and CDR2 SMNVEV (reference sequence). Trimming took off 4 bases at V and 1 base at J, with 12 bases between the two ends. This CDR3 has 15 amino acids. The CDR3 DNA follows: TGTGCCAGCAGTTATGTGGGGGGCCGCACAGATACGCAGTATTTT. Protein: CASSYVGGRTDTQYF.

The chain employs TRBV5-4 and TRBJ2-4; 8 nucleotides agree with TRBD2. The CDR3 consists of 16 residues. Germline V gives CDR1 SGHNT, CDR2 YYREEE (reference sequence). The junction had 12 bases not matched to a gene; V was cut back by 3 bases and J by 7 bases. The CDR3 region is CASSSGGAVGLNIQYF. In DNA form, the CDR3 reads TGTGCCAGCAGCTCGGGGGGGGCCGTTGGGTTGAACATTCAGTACTTC. The complete variable domain, with remaining parts taken from reference TRBV5-4 and TRBJ2-4, reads ETGVTQSPTHLIKTRGQQVTLRCSSQSGHNTVSWYQQALGQGPQFIFQYYREEENGRGNFPPRFSGLQFPNYSSELNVNALELDDSALYLCASSSGGAVGLNIQYFGAGTRLSVL.

The V and J genes are TRBV5-8 and TRBJ1-6, with 8 positions matching TRBD1. The CDR3 totals 14 residues. The V gene end was trimmed by 2 bases and the J gene end by 10 bases; junction bases not matched to a gene: 5. Germline V gene lookup returns CDR1 SGHTS and CDR2 YDEGEE. The CDR3 nucleotides read TGTGCCAGCAGCTTAGGACAGGGTCTCTCACCCCTCCACTTT. It is translated as CASSLGQGLSPLHF.